This TCR beta chain was recovered during a study of blood T cell repertoires in COVID-19. Looking at the study overall: Some COVID-19 samples were acute and others convalescent; all came from the United States, Italy and Spain. The cDNA or gDNA used as material had been derived from T cells, B-cell-depleted T cells, or PBMCs.

The study drew participants aged about 18 to 89 years from about two dozen US areas. The V gene lost 0 bases and the J gene lost 10 bases, with 17 bases spanning the gap. CDR3 length equals 15 residues. Germline V gives CDR1 SGHRS, CDR2 YFSETQ. In the authors' workflow: Amplification of reference gene primers provided the estimated nucleated cell counts. The data were produced by immunoSEQ multiplex PCR, yet TCRdb's version contains in-frame clones alone and is incomplete. V, J and clone size are those of that table, while D and trimming were read from the DNA. The table has roughly 250,000 clones, roughly 87% seen once.

The chain is built from TRBV5-1 and TRBJ2-1; weak D call: TRBD2 (7 bases). The sample was PBMCs or T cells enriched from blood (not recorded which). The source of this sequence is a woman under 40 with acute COVID-19. CDR3 DNA sequence: TGCGCCAGCAGCTTGGCCACAGGGAGGGAATCGGAGCAGTTCTTC. Amino acids: CASSLATGRESEQFF.